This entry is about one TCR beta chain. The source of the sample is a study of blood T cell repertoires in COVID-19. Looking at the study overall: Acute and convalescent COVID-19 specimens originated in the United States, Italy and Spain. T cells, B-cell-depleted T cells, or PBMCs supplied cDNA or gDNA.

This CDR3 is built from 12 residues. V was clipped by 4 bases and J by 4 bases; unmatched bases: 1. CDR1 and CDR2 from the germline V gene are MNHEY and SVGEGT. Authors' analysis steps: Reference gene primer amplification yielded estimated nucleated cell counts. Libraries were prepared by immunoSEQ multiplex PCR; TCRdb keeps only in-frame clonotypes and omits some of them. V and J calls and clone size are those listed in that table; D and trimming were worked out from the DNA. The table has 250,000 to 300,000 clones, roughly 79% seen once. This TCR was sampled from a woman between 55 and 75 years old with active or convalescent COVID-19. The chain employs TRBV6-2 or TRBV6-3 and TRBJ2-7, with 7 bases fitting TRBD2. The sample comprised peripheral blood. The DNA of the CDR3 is TGTGCCAGCAGTTGGGGGGGGTACGAGCAGTACTTC. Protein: CASSWGGYEQYF.